The 22 T cell receptor beta chains in this list originate from one sample, sequenced in a study of cytomegalovirus exposure and HLA in healthy donors. PCR employed 60 Vbeta and 13 Jbeta primers. Clones were read by immunoSEQ multiplex PCR, and TCRdb kept only the in-frame ones, dropping some. The sample contains 80,000 to 130,000 clones, about four fifths of which appear only once. Sequenced material: PBMCs. The receptors come from a female donor in good health and CMV-seropositive.

The V gene is TRBV2, the J gene TRBJ1-2; D not resolved. There are 13 residues in the CDR3. Trimming took off 4 bases at V and 10 bases at J, with 16 bases between the two ends. In germline, CDR1 is SNHLY, CDR2 FYNNEI. The CDR3 bases are TGTGCCAGCAGTGCTACTGCTGAAATCGCCTACACCTTC. This translates into CASSATAEIAYTF.

In DNA form, the CDR3 reads TGCGCCAGCAGCTGGGACAACCAAGAGACCCAGTACTTC. Its protein is CASSWDNQETQYF. The rearrangement links TRBV5-1 to TRBJ2-5, with D possibly being TRBD1 (6 bases). The CDR3 covers 13 residues. The germline CDR1 and CDR2 sequences are SGHRS and YFSETQ. The ends were cut back, 3 bases at V and 0 bases at J, with 6 bases in the middle.

The chain uses TRBV6-6 and TRBJ1-1; no definite D call. The CDR3 spans 13 residues. The V gene's germline CDR1 is MNHNY and CDR2 SVGAGI (reference sequence). Trimming took off 2 bases at V and 4 bases at J, with 8 bases between the two ends. Here the CDR3 reads CASSYGGSTEAFF. In DNA form, the CDR3 reads TGTGCCAGCAGTTACGGAGGGAGCACTGAAGCTTTCTTT.

The chain uses TRBV5-1 and TRBJ1-1, with no clear D. CDR3 length: 16 residues. Deletions cut 3 bases from V and 0 bases from J, with 15 bases between. Germline V gene lookup returns CDR1 SGHRS and CDR2 YFSETQ. The CDR3 bases are TGCGCCAGCAGCTCCATAGACACAGATCTGAACACTGAAGCTTTCTTT. This encodes CASSSIDTDLNTEAFF.

This clone was seen a few times. The J gene is TRBJ2-7, the V gene TRBV4-2; 9 positions agree with TRBD2. J gave up 2 bases and V 1 base, and 3 bases lay outside the gene matches. The CDR3 covers 15 residues. Germline lookup yields CDR1 LGHNA and CDR2 YNFKEQ. This CDR3 reads CASSQAVAGAYEQYF. CDR3 bases: TGTGCCAGCAGCCAAGCGGTAGCGGGAGCCTACGAGCAGTACTTC.

The chain combines TRBV11-2 with TRBJ2-1; 14 bases are a match to TRBD2. Germline V lookup: CDR1 SGHAT, CDR2 FQNNGV. This CDR3 is built from 17 residues. Losses at the gene ends were 7 bases for V and 8 bases for J; bases not matched to a gene: 13. In DNA, the CDR3 is TGTGCCAGCACCCTAAGATCGCCGGGACTAGCGGGGGATGAGCAGTTCTTC. It translates to CASTLRSPGLAGDEQFF.

The chain is built from TRBV14 and TRBJ1-1, with TRBD1 identical over 7 bases. The CDR3 sequence is 15 residues long. The germline V gene encodes CDR1 SGHDN and CDR2 FVKESK. J gave up 4 bases and V 5 bases, and 10 bases lay outside the gene matches. Here the CDR3 DNA reads TGTGCCAGCAGCTACGACAGGGTAGGGATCACTGAAGCTTTCTTT. Amino acid sequence: CASSYDRVGITEAFF.

J is TRBJ1-3 and V is TRBV5-4, with 7 bases fitting TRBD1. From germline, CDR1 is SGHNT and CDR2 YYREEE (reference sequence). The CDR3 contains 17 residues. With V trimmed by 4 bases and J by 0 bases, 10 bases remained unmatched. The CDR3 region has the DNA TGTGCCAGCAGCCTGCGGGGACAGTTTTTCTCTGGAAACACCATATATTTT. This sequence encodes CASSLRGQFFSGNTIYF.

The chain carries TRBV29-1 and TRBJ2-1; no definite D call. V was clipped by 3 bases and J by 3 bases, with 6 bases between them. The CDR3 totals 12 residues. CDR1 and CDR2 (germline): SQVTM, ANQGSEA. The CDR3 nucleotides read TGCAGCGTTGAGGAGCACTACAATGAGCAGTTCTTC. As protein: CSVEEHYNEQFF.

V usage is TRBV5-1 and J usage is TRBJ2-7, with 10 bases identical to TRBD2. Per the germline V gene, CDR1 is SGHRS and CDR2 is YFSETQ. The V and J ends lost 2 bases and 6 bases, in that order; junction bases with no gene match: 5. This CDR3 has 14 amino acids. The CDR3 sequence: CASSLAGGPFEQYF. DNA of the CDR3: TGCGCCAGCAGCTTAGCGGGAGGGCCGTTCGAGCAGTACTTC.

CDR3 residues: CASSLGGGHGSYEQYF. The CDR3 coding sequence is TGTGCCAGCAGCTTAGGTGGCGGCCATGGATCCTACGAGCAGTACTTC. This chain connects TRBV7-6 to TRBJ2-7, with D hard to call. The V end was cut by 1 base, the J end by 1 base, with 14 bases between. The CDR3 totals 16 residues. The germline V gene has CDR1 SGHVS and CDR2 FNYEAQ. The full variable domain, rest sourced from reference TRBV7-6 and TRBJ2-7, is GAGVSQSPRYKVTKRGQDVALRCDPISGHVSLYWYRQALGQGPEFLTYFNYEAQQDKSGLPNDRFSAERPEGSISTLTIQRTEQRDSAMYRCASSLGGGHGSYEQYFGPGTRLTVT.

This chain connects TRBV7-9 to TRBJ1-4, with 8 bases identical to TRBD1. Germline CDR1 and CDR2: SEHNR and FQNEAQ (reference sequence). Trimming at V came to 10 bases and at J to 5 bases, leaving 3 bases not matched to a gene. The CDR3 extends over 12 amino acids. The CDR3 is CATRQGNEKLFF. CDR3 coding DNA: TGTGCCACCAGACAGGGGAATGAAAAACTGTTTTTT. Together with reference TRBV7-9 and TRBJ1-4, the CDR3 gives the full variable domain: DTGVSQNPRHKITKRGQNVTFRCDPISEHNRLYWYRQTLGQGPEFLTYFQNEAQLEKSRLLSDRFSAERPKGSFSTLEIQRTEQGDSAMYLCATRQGNEKLFFGSGTQLSVL.

The J gene is TRBJ2-7, the V gene TRBV28; TRBD2 is a possible D gene (5 bases). The CDR3 totals 14 residues. Germline assignment: CDR1 MDHEN and CDR2 SYDVKM. V was cut by 4 bases and J by 4 bases, with 14 bases left in between. The DNA for the CDR3 is TGTGCCAGCAGTTCCGATAGAGGGCCGTACGAGCAGTACTTC. Translated: CASSSDRGPYEQYF. Combining the CDR3 with reference TRBV28 and TRBJ2-7 gives the whole variable domain DVKVTQSSRYLVKRTGEKVFLECVQDMDHENMFWYRQDPGLGLRLIYFSYDVKMKEKGDIPEGYSVSREKKERFSLILESASTNQTSMYLCASSSDRGPYEQYFGPGTRLTVT.

This clone was recorded once. The chain has TRBV19 and TRBJ1-5; 9 nucleotides line up with TRBD1. V lost 4 bases, J lost 4 bases, and 11 bases stayed unmatched. This CDR3 spans 17 amino acids. Germline V gene lookup returns CDR1 LNHDA and CDR2 SQIVND (reference sequence). CDR3 nucleotides: TGTGCCAGTAGTACCCCACAGGGGGCAGGAGTTAATCAGCCCCAGCATTTT. It is translated as CASSTPQGAGVNQPQHF.

This chain joins TRBV27 and TRBJ2-1, with D possibly matching TRBD2 (6 bases). The CDR3 consists of 14 residues. V lost 3 bases, J lost 4 bases, and 10 bases lay in between. Germline-derived CDR1 and CDR2 are MNHEY and SMNVEV (reference sequence). This CDR3 reads CASSLGRRYNEQFF. In DNA form, the CDR3 reads TGTGCCAGCAGTTTGGGGAGGAGGTACAATGAGCAGTTCTTC.

The chain couples TRBV10-3 to TRBJ2-3; D is unclear. The CDR3 runs to 11 residues. V lost 0 bases and J 9 bases, leaving 4 bases between the germline ends. Germline V lookup: CDR1 ENHRY, CDR2 SYGVKD. CDR3 region: CAISESRTQYF. The CDR3 region has the DNA TGTGCCATCAGTGAGTCTCGGACGCAGTATTTT.

The sample holds one count of this clone. Here the CDR3 reads CASKAGGAGANVLTF. The CDR3 DNA follows: TGTGCCAGCAAGGCAGGGGGAGCCGGGGCCAACGTCCTGACTTTC. The V and J genes are TRBV27 and TRBJ2-6, with 7 bases that match TRBD1. Trimming cost V 7 bases and J 4 bases; bases outside gene matches: 7. Germline CDR1 and CDR2: MNHEY and SMNVEV (reference sequence). The CDR3 is made up of 15 amino acids.

This chain connects TRBV18 to TRBJ1-2; D is possibly TRBD1 (6 bases). Per the germline V gene, CDR1 is KGHSH and CDR2 is LQKENI. This CDR3 region has 14 residues. The V gene lost 6 bases and the J gene lost 2 bases, with 13 bases spanning the gap. This chain's CDR3 is CASSPDRSNYGYTF. The CDR3 coding sequence is TGTGCCAGCTCCCCTGACAGGTCGAACTATGGCTACACCTTC.

This chain uses TRBV6-5 with TRBJ2-2; a possible D gene is TRBD2 (5 bases). The length of the CDR3 is 15 residues. CDR1 and CDR2 from the germline V gene are MNHEY and SVGAGI. V lost 6 bases, J lost 5 bases, and 16 bases lay in between. In nucleotides, the CDR3 is TGTGCCAGCAGACCCCGGGAACTACATACCGGGGAGCTGTTTTTT. Protein sequence: CASRPRELHTGELFF.

In DNA, the CDR3 is TGTGCCAGCAGCCGCCGGACACAGGTCGGGGAGACCCAGTACTTC. It specifies CASSRRTQVGETQYF. The chain is built from TRBV5-6 and TRBJ2-5, with D tentatively TRBD1 (5 bases). The germline V gene has CDR1 SGHDT and CDR2 YYEEEE. The CDR3 has 15 amino acids. Trimming took 4 bases from V and 5 from J, leaving 18 bases between them.

This clone is labeled medium-sized (0.01 to 0.1%). The V and J genes are TRBV6-6 and TRBJ2-2; no clear D gene. The CDR3 spans 12 residues. Trimming shortened V by 5 bases and J by 7 bases, and 8 bases separated the two germline ends. Germline CDR1 and CDR2: MNHNY and SVGAGI (reference sequence). CDR3 amino acids: CASSLEVGELFF. Here the CDR3 DNA reads TGTGCCAGCAGTCTCGAGGTCGGGGAGCTGTTTTTT.

The chain uses TRBV27 and TRBJ1-2, with TRBD1 identical over 7 bases. V shed 6 bases and J 8 bases; nucleotides not matched to a gene: 12. Per germline, CDR1 MNHEY and CDR2 SMNVEV (reference sequence). The CDR3 covers 14 residues. Here the CDR3 reads CASRSTGARGGYTF. The DNA for the CDR3 is TGTGCCAGCAGATCTACAGGGGCCCGGGGGGGCTACACCTTC.